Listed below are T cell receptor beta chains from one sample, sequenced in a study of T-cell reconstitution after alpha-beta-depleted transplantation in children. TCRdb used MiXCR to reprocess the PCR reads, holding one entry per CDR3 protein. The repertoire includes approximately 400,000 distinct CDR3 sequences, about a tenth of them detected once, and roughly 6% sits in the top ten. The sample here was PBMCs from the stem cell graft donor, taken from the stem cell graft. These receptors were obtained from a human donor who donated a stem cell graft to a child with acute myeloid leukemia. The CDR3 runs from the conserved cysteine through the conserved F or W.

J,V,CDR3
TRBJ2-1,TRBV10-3,CAISDGQDNEQFF
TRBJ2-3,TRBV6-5,CASSYDGVADTQYF
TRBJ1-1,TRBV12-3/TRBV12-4,CASSLFSGGGTEAFF
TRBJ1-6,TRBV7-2,CASSSQGQGRSPLHF
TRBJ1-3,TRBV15,CATAAQGTSGNTIYF
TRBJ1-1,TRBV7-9,CASSLASRPEAFF
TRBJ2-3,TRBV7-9,CASSSRFRGGTDTQYF
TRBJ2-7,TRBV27,CASSFKREGSYEQYF
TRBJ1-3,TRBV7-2,CAGGGALSGNTIYF
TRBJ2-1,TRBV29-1,CSVEGQSSYNEQFF
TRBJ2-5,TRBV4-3,CASSQDRLLWETQYF
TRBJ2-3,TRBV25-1,CASSEGLPSGRINTDTQYF
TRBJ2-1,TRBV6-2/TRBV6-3,CASSTGQGLVRQFF
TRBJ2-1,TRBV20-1,CSASGLAGINEQFF
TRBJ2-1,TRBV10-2,CASTGGGFYNEQFF
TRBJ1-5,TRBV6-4,CASSRQGEEPQHF
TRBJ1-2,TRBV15,CATSTGEYGGYTF
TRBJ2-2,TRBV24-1,CATSGATENTGELFF
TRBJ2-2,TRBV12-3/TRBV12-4,CASHTAGTPTGELFF
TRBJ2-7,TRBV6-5,CASSHRDHPSYEQYF
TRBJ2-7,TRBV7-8,CASSLGARPYEQYF
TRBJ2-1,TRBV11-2,CASSPHGPQFF
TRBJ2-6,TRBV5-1,CASSYSGGLSGANVLTF
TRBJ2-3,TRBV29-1,CSASRGEVTDTQYF
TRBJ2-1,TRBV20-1,CSAPRTSVNEQFF
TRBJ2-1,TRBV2,CASSQAGGPVVEQFF
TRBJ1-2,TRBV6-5,CASSYSTGRGYTF
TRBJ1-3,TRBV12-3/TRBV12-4,CASRDAWLNTIYF
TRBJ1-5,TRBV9,CASSVAGQINQPQHF
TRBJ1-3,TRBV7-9,CASSLTGGRTGNTIYF
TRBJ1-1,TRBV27,CASSLRATNTEAFF
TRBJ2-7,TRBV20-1,CSAKRMAQLNYEQYF
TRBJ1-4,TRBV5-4,CASSHDREGKLFF
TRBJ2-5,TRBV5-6,CASSSLGPVQETQYF
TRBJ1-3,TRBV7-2,CASSPGQGTGNTIYF
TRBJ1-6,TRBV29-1,CSVSSSYNSPLHF
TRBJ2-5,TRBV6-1,CASCVGLGETQYF
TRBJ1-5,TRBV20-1,CSATIGGGSNQPQHF
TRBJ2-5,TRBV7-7,CASSLGQGGRRETQYF
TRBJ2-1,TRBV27,CASSLGTSGLYNEQFF
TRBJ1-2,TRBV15,CATSIWGAGGYTF
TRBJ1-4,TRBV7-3,CASSLWAVSETNEKLFF
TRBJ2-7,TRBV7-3,CASGSLAGGPVEQYF
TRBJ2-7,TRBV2,CASTGGPREQYF
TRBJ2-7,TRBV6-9,CASGPGAPYEQYF
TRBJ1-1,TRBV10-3,CAISLQGLEAFF
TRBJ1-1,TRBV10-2,CATFGGQTYTEAFF
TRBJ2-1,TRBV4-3,CASSLADRGLPFF
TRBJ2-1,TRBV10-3,CAISGTSGRILYGNEQFF
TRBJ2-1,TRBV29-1,CSARVGPNEQFF
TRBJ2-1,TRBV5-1,CASSLANSGIYNEQFF
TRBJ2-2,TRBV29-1,CSGTGANTGELFF
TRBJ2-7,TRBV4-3,CASSQSTGGIRTYEQYF
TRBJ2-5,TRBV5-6,CASSSTVSQETQYF
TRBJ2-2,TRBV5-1,CASSLSAGPNTGELFF